This is a list of T cell receptor beta chains from one sample in a study of molecular identifiers for immune sequencing clone quantification. TCRdb re-called the PCR reads with MiXCR, one entry per CDR3 protein. Here the sample spans around 70,000 distinct CDR3 sequences, about 18% being singletons. Sequencing was carried out using naive CD8+ T cells from blood, with Jurkat cell RNA spiked in. The receptors were sampled from a human donor in good health. Some libraries in this study had Jurkat cell RNA spiked in. Both conserved end residues are part of each CDR3. D genes are given only for firm matches. Only some rows state a clone size, as once, few, many or a class for expanded clones.

V gene	J gene	clone size	D gene	CDR3 protein	CDR3 DNA
TRBV4-1	TRBJ2-7	many	-	CASSQDRAVTYEQYF	TGCGCCAGCAGCCAAGACCGAGCGGTAACCTACGAGCAGTACTTC
TRBV18	TRBJ2-1	-	TRBD1	CASSPPDRGFGGQFF	TGTGCCAGCTCACCACCCGACAGGGGGTTTGGGGGGCAGTTCTTC
TRBV20-1	TRBJ1-1	many	-	CSASRVGSYEAFF	TGCAGTGCTAGTAGGGTTGGGAGTTATGAAGCTTTCTTT
TRBV7-9	TRBJ2-5	many	-	CASSLVMYQETQYF	TGTGCCAGCAGCTTAGTTATGTACCAAGAGACCCAGTACTTC
TRBV6-1	TRBJ1-5	many	-	CASSYGGNQPQHF	TGTGCCAGCAGTTATGGGGGGAATCAGCCCCAGCATTTT
TRBV6-2/TRBV6-3	TRBJ2-7	many	-	CASAPGVYEQYF	TGTGCCAGCGCCCCAGGGGTCTACGAGCAGTACTTC
TRBV7-9	TRBJ2-7	few	-	CASSTNPGATAYEQYF	TGTGCCAGCAGCACGAACCCGGGGGCGACCGCCTACGAGCAGTACTTC
TRBV12-3/TRBV12-4	TRBJ1-1	many	-	CASSLSWQGLTEAFF	TGTGCCAGCAGTTTATCGTGGCAGGGCCTGACTGAAGCTTTCTTT
TRBV12-3/TRBV12-4	TRBJ2-7	-	TRBD2	CASSLGSGSEQYF	TGTGCCAGCAGTTTAGGTAGCGGGTCCGAGCAGTACTTC
TRBV19	TRBJ1-2	-	-	CASSTNPGELNYGYTF	TGTGCCAGTAGTACAAACCCCGGGGAACTTAACTATGGCTACACCTTC
TRBV15	TRBJ1-2	few	-	CATSRDTAIYGYTF	TGTGCCACCAGCAGAGATACAGCTATCTATGGCTACACCTTC